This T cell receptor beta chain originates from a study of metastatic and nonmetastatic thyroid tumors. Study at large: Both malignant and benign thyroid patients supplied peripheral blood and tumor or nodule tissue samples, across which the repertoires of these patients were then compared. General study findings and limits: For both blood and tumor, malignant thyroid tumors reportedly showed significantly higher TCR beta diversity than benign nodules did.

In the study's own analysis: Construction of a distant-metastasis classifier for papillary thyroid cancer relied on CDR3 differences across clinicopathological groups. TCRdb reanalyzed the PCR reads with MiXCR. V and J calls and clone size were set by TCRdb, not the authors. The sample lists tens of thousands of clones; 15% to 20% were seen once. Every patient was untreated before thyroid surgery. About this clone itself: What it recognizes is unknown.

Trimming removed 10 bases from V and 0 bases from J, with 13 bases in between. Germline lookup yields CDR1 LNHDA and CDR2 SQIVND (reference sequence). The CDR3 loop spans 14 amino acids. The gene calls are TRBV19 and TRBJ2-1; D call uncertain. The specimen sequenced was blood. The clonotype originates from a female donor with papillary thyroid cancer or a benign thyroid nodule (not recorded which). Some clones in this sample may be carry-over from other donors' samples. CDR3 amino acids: CATKVVTSYNEQFF. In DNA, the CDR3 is TGTGCCACAAAGGTCGTGACCTCCTACAATGAGCAGTTCTTC.